Below, 24 T cell receptor beta chains from the same sample are listed, as sequenced in a study of CD8 T cells in ankylosing spondylitis. Study-wide results and limits: Ankylosing spondylitis blood appeared to be characterized by a TCR beta motif of several highly homologous variants.

TCRdb called the 5' RACE reads again in MiXCR, with one record for every CDR3 protein. Among about 220,000 distinct CDR3 sequences listed, roughly 18% were seen once. No antigens are known for them. The specimen was blood, either unsorted or a sorted T cell fraction (not recorded which). Source of these receptors: a male donor with ankylosing spondylitis.

A remark on this clonotype: The conserved closing phenylalanine or tryptophan is absent in this CDR3, likely reflecting a read error. The DNA is omitted, as the CDR3 cannot be located on it reliably, and the CDR3 follows TCRdb's listing. The chain couples TRBV6-1 to TRBJ1-1; the D segment call TRBD1 is taken from the table without a DNA check. Germline V gene lookup returns CDR1 MNHNS and CDR2 SASEGT. 15 amino acids form the CDR3, both terminal residues included. CDR3 sequence reads: CASSKRATGVVEAFL.

The chain links TRBV2 to TRBJ1-1; D gene unclear. Germline V gene lookup returns CDR1 SNHLY and CDR2 FYNNEI. There are 14 residues in the CDR3. V was cut by 8 bases and J by 4 bases, with 17 bases left in between. DNA of the CDR3: TGTGCCAGCGGAGTTAGTATTATGATCACTGAAGCTTTCTTT. Protein sequence: CASGVSIMITEAFF.

This rearrangement joins TRBV11-3 to TRBJ1-2, with unresolved D. This CDR3 has 14 residues. The V end lost 0 bases, the J end lost 1 base, and 6 bases lay between the germline ends. Per germline, CDR1 SGHNT and CDR2 YENEEA. CDR3 sequence reads: CASSLDGGNYGYTF. Here the CDR3 DNA reads TGTGCCAGCAGCTTAGACGGTGGTAACTATGGCTACACCTTC.

The V and J genes are TRBV7-6 and TRBJ1-1; 7 nucleotides line up with TRBD1. This CDR3 is 15 amino acids long. Germline V CDR1 and CDR2: SGHVS, FNYEAQ. V was clipped by 5 bases and J by 4 bases; unmatched bases: 10. CDR3 loop: CASSTTGPPLTEAFF. The DNA for the CDR3 is TGTGCCAGCAGCACGACAGGGCCCCCCCTCACTGAAGCTTTCTTT. The whole variable domain, remainder taken from reference TRBV7-6 and TRBJ1-1, is GAGVSQSPRYKVTKRGQDVALRCDPISGHVSLYWYRQALGQGPEFLTYFNYEAQQDKSGLPNDRFSAERPEGSISTLTIQRTEQRDSAMYRCASSTTGPPLTEAFFGQGTRLTVV.

This chain uses TRBV4-3 with TRBJ1-6; D gene uncertain. There are 15 residues in the CDR3. Germline V lookup: CDR1 LGHNA, CDR2 YSLEER. Between the trimmed V and J ends, which lost 1 base and 9 bases, there was a span of 13 bases. CDR3 coding DNA: TGCGCCAGCAGCCAAGGACTGGTTCTTGGTTCACCCCTCCACTTT. Translated: CASSQGLVLGSPLHF.

This clonotype has only a few counts. The rearrangement joins TRBV4-1 to TRBJ2-7, with 8 bases lining up with TRBD1. Trimming at V came to 1 base and at J to 3 bases, leaving 11 bases not matched to a gene. From germline, CDR1 is MGHRA and CDR2 YSYEKL. The CDR3 is 17 amino acids. The CDR3 loop reads CASSQANSGTGYYEQYF. DNA of the CDR3: TGCGCCAGCAGCCAAGCTAACTCCGGGACAGGATACTACGAGCAGTACTTC.

The rearrangement links TRBV12-3 or TRBV12-4 to TRBJ1-6; D perhaps matches TRBD1 (5 bases). The CDR3 extends over 14 amino acids. The V gene lost 3 bases and the J gene lost 7 bases, with 10 bases spanning the gap. CDR3 in DNA: TGTGCCAGCAGTTTCGCAGGGTGGAATTCACCCCTCCACTTT. Residues: CASSFAGWNSPLHF.

The sample holds a few counts of this clonotype. The CDR3 DNA reads TGCAGTGCTAGAGATCTGGCGGGAGATTTCGGTGATGAGCAGTTCTTC. This encodes CSARDLAGDFGDEQFF. This rearrangement joins TRBV20-1 to TRBJ2-1; TRBD2 matches at 7 bases. Germline V lookup: CDR1 DFQATT, CDR2 SNEGSKA (reference sequence). This CDR3 has 16 amino acids. The J segment lost 8 bases and the V segment lost 0 bases, leaving 13 bases of the junction unmatched.

In its sample, this clonotype was seen a few times. The V and J genes are TRBV12-3 or TRBV12-4 and TRBJ2-2; 8 bases agree with TRBD1. Losses at the gene ends were 5 bases for V and 1 base for J; bases not matched to a gene: 3. CDR3 length equals 15 residues. The DNA for the CDR3 is TGTGCCAGCAGTCCGACAGGGGTGAACACCGGGGAGCTGTTTTTT. It is translated as CASSPTGVNTGELFF.

This clonotype was seen a handful of times. V and J are TRBV4-1 and TRBJ2-7, with D possibly being TRBD1 or TRBD2 (5 bases each). V was trimmed by 2 bases and J by 3 bases, leaving 14 bases between them. Germline-derived CDR1 and CDR2 are MGHRA and YSYEKL. The CDR3 has 15 residues. CDR3 nucleotide sequence: TGCGCCAGCAGCCAATTCCGGGACCACTACTACGAGCAGTACTTC. Protein: CASSQFRDHYYEQYF.

This clonotype appeared a few times. This sequence joins TRBV14 and TRBJ2-1; D ambiguous. Germline-derived CDR1 and CDR2 are SGHDN and FVKESK. CDR3 length: 15 amino acids. The V end lost 1 base, the J end lost 2 bases, and 9 bases lay between the germline ends. CDR3: CASSQGPGPYNEQFF. The CDR3 DNA reads as TGTGCCAGCAGCCAAGGCCCTGGGCCCTACAATGAGCAGTTCTTC.

This clonotype was counted between two and nine times. The chain links TRBV7-2 to TRBJ2-3, with D hard to call. The CDR3 totals 13 residues. V lost 2 bases and J lost 5, with 8 bases in between. Germline V CDR1 and CDR2: SGHTA, FQGNSA. CDR3 DNA sequence: TGTGCCAGCAGCTTACTGGTCGGAGATACGCAGTATTTT. The encoded protein is CASSLLVGDTQYF.

This clonotype was observed many times. This sequence joins TRBV12-3 or TRBV12-4 and TRBJ2-1, with 12 bases fitting TRBD2. J was trimmed by 8 bases and V by 6 bases; bases with no gene match: 5. The CDR3 totals 14 residues. The CDR3 region is CASRTSGSWDEQFF. CDR3 in DNA: TGTGCCAGCAGGACTAGCGGGAGCTGGGATGAGCAGTTCTTC.

This clonotype was seen a handful of times. This chain uses TRBV29-1 with TRBJ2-3; TRBD1 or TRBD2 may be the D gene (6 bases each). Germline-derived CDR1 and CDR2 are SQVTM and ANQGSEA. The CDR3 loop spans 14 amino acids. Trimming removed 4 bases at V and 2 bases at J, with 13 bases between. Here the CDR3 reads CSVAPGANTDTQYF. In DNA form, the CDR3 reads TGCAGCGTTGCCCCGGGGGCCAACACAGATACGCAGTATTTT.

The chain employs TRBV20-1 and TRBJ2-1, with no clear D. This CDR3 is built from 13 residues. The germline V and J ends were trimmed by 3 bases and 0 bases, with 6 bases remaining between them. CDR1 is DFQATT and CDR2 is SNEGSKA in the germline V gene (reference sequence). CDR3 residues: CSASGPSYNEQFF. As DNA, the CDR3 is TGCAGTGCTAGTGGTCCCTCCTACAATGAGCAGTTCTTC.

V and J are TRBV12-3 or TRBV12-4 and TRBJ1-2, with 8 bases aligning to TRBD1. The V segment lost 3 bases and the J segment 5 bases; nucleotides outside the gene matches: 5. The CDR3 runs 14 residues. The CDR3 spells CASSLGRGPYGYTF. CDR3 DNA: TGTGCCAGCAGTTTGGGCAGGGGGCCATATGGCTACACCTTC.

The chain carries TRBV20-1 and TRBJ2-1, with a possible D match to TRBD2 (5 bases). The CDR3 loop spans 15 amino acids. Trimming removed 4 bases from V and 7 bases from J, with 20 bases in between. The germline V gene has CDR1 DFQATT and CDR2 SNEGSKA (reference sequence). CDR3 bases: TGCAGTGCTAAATTACTAGTCGGGGTTGGGAATGAGCAGTTCTTC. Translated, it gives CSAKLLVGVGNEQFF.

This clonotype was seen a handful of times. V is TRBV29-1 and J is TRBJ2-1; perhaps TRBD2 as D (7 bases). In germline, CDR1 is SQVTM, CDR2 ANQGSEA. This CDR3 spans 15 amino acids. V was shortened by 6 bases and J by 5 bases, with 20 bases between the two germline ends. The CDR3 is CSVPVAGAPNNEQFF. The CDR3 nucleotides read TGCAGCGTACCCGTGGCGGGGGCCCCAAACAATGAGCAGTTCTTC.

In this sample, this clonotype turned up many times. The chain is built from TRBV12-3 or TRBV12-4 and TRBJ2-7; TRBD1 matches at 9 bases. V lost 6 bases and J lost 6; bases outside the gene matches: 9. This CDR3 comprises 14 residues. The CDR3 loop is CASRSGDRESEQYF. The CDR3, as DNA: TGTGCCAGCAGGTCTGGGGACAGGGAGAGCGAGCAGTACTTC.

The chain couples TRBV12-3 or TRBV12-4 to TRBJ2-2; tentatively, D is TRBD2 (7 bases). The CDR3 length is 16 residues. Trimming shortened V by 6 bases and J by 3 bases, and 17 bases separated the two germline ends. The chain's CDR3 is CASRSLAEGDTGELFF. The CDR3 nucleotides read TGTGCCAGCAGATCTCTAGCGGAGGGGGACACCGGGGAGCTGTTTTTT.

The V call is TRBV27, the J call TRBJ2-1, with 8 nucleotides matching TRBD1. The CDR3 loop spans 17 amino acids. The V gene's germline CDR1 is MNHEY and CDR2 SMNVEV (reference sequence). With V trimmed by 5 bases and J by 8 bases, 17 bases remained unmatched. The CDR3 here is CASSNQFSGGGIDEQFF. The DNA of the CDR3 is TGTGCCAGCAGTAATCAATTTTCAGGGGGCGGTATTGATGAGCAGTTCTTC.

The chain couples TRBV19 to TRBJ2-7; D is ambiguous. The CDR3 totals 13 residues. CDR1 is LNHDA, CDR2 SQIVND, per germline (reference sequence). V was trimmed by 6 bases and J by 1 base, leaving 10 bases between them. This CDR3 reads CASRHPDSYEQYF. The DNA of the CDR3 is TGTGCCAGTAGGCATCCCGATTCCTACGAGCAGTACTTC.

The rearrangement uses TRBV27 and TRBJ2-1, with 8 bases identical to TRBD2. From germline, CDR1 is MNHEY and CDR2 SMNVEV (reference sequence). J gave up 10 bases and V 0 bases, and 5 bases lay outside the gene matches. The CDR3 covers 14 residues. DNA for the CDR3: TGTGCCAGCAGTTTATCGGGACTAGATGGCGAGCAGTTCTTC. It codes for CASSLSGLDGEQFF.

J is TRBJ2-5 and V is TRBV28; 7 bases are shared with TRBD1. The V and J ends lost 5 bases and 4 bases, in that order; junction bases with no gene match: 7. Per the germline V gene, CDR1 is MDHEN and CDR2 is SYDVKM. The CDR3 consists of 14 residues. The CDR3 protein is CASSPRGLGETQYF. In nucleotides, the CDR3 is TGTGCCAGCAGTCCTAGGGGGCTCGGAGAGACCCAGTACTTC.